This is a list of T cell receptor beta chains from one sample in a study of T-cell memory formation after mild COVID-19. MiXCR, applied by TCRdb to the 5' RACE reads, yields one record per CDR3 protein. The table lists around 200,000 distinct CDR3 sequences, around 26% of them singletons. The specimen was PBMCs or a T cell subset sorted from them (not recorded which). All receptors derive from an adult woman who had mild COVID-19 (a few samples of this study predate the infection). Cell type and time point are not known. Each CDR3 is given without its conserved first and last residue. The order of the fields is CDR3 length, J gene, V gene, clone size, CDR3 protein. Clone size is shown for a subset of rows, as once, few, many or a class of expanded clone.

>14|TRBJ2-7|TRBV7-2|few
ASSLIIASGSYEQY
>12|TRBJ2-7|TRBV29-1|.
SALDRVYTYEQY
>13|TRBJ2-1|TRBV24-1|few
ATSYPGGPGDEQF
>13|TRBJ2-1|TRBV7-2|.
ASSPGPNGGNAQF
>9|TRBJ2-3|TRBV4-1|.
ASSHWGAQY
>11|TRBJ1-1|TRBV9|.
ASSATVNTEAF
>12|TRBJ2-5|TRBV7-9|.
ASSSGAQGKTQY
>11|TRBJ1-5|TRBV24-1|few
ATSQGGNQPQH
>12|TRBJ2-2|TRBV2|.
ASRVTVNTGELF
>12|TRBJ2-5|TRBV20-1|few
SARVGQGGETQY
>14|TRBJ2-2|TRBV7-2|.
ASSLTSGRATGELF
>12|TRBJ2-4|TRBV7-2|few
ASSLYRGENIQY
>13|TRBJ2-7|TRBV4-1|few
ASSLLDRGGYEQY
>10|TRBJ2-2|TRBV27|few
ASSTTIGELF
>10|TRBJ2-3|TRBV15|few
ATSRDRVTQY
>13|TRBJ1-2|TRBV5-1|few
ASSLTILETEGYT
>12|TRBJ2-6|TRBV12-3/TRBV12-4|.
ASRQSSGANVLT
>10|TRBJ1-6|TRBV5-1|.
ASSLVRSPLH
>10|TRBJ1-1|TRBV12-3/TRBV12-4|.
ASSSQLSEAF
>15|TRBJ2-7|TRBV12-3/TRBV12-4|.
ASSLPGDTVGIYEQY
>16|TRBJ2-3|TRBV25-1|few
ASSGLAGGPRYSDTQY
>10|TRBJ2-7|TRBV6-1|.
ASRAGYYEQY
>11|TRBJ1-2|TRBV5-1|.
ASSLDPKYGYT
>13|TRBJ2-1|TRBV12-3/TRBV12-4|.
ASSTRQGWHNEQF
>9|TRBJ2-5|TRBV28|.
ASSATGTQY
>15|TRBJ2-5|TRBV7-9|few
ASSPRSDRVWQETQY
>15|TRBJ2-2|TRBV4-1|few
ASSQDKDTSNTGELF
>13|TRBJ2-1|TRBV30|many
AWSVLRRTNNEQF
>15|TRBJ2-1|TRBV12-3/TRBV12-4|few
ASSEPPGQGAPGEQF
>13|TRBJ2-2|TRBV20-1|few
SARRGGSNTGELF
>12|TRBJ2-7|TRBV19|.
ASTPGTGDLEQY
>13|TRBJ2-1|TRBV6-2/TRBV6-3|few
ASSYVTVSYNEQF
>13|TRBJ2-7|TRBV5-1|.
ASSPGARNHYEQY
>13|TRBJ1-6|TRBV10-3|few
AISAEGNYNSPLH
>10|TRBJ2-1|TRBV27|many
ATGTRGGGRF
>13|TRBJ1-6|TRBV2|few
ASTNQGGDNSPLH
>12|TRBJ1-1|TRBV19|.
ASSPLYRVAEAF
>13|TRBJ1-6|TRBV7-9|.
ASRPGTGGNSPLH
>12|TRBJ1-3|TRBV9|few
ASSVEQAGNTIY
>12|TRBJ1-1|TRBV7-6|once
ASFTYGTDVEAF
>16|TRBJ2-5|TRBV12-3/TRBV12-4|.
ASSFGPLQGLKDEGQY
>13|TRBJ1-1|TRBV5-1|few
ASRPSGFGNTEAF
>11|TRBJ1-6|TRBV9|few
ASSAYGDSPLH
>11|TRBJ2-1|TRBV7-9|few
ASSSNRPGEQF
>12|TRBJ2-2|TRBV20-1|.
SARQDLNTGELF
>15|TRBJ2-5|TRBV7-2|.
ASSLSVGLAGWETQY
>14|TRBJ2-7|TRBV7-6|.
ASSPVGSPSSYEQY
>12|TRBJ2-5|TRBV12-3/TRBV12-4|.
ASSRDGAQETQY
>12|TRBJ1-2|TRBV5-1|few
ASSLQQGNYGYT
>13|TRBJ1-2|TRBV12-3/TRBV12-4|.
ASSPRRVVGYGYT
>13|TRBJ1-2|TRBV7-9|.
ASSLAGDLNYGYT
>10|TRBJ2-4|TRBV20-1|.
SARVHKNIQY
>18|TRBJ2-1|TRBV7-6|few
ASSLAASGGYLGSYNEQF
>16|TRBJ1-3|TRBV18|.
ASSPQKQGPISGNTIY
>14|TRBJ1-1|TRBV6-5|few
ASSYSLGGSGTEAF
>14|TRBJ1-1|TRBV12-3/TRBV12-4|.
ASSFGRAGMNTEAF
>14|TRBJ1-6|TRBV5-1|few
ASSQRGSSYNSPLH